This TCR beta chain was observed in a study of beta chain features in type 1 diabetes. What was sequenced were expressed TCRB transcripts, since all of the isolated RNA had been reverse transcribed. Method: immunoSEQ multiplex PCR; TCRdb's copy keeps in-frame clones and lacks some. The sample contains 45,000 to 60,000 clones, around 60% of which appear only once. Findings and caveats of the study: Insertion counts at VDJ junctions were lower in type 1 diabetes patients, who also showed more deletions there. For patients and controls alike, PCR might favor shorter templates to the same degree. Compared with healthy donors, patients appeared to share more similar naive, central memory and regulatory TCRB repertoires. TCRB CDR3s from Type 1 diabetes patients were moderately but significantly shorter in all four CD4+ subsets.

Note on this clone: Its target is unknown.

With 6 bases clipped from V and 4 bases from J, the junction kept 6 bases outside the gene matches. This CDR3 is built from 14 residues. The germline CDR1 and CDR2 sequences are LNHDA and SQIVND (reference sequence). What was sequenced was stem cell memory CD4+ T cells from blood. The V gene is TRBV19, the J gene TRBJ1-2, with 9 bases fitting TRBD1. This receptor was identified in a woman aged 30 to 39 with type 1 diabetes. DNA for the CDR3: TGTGCCAGTAGCCGGACAGGGGCCTCCTATGGCTACACCTTC. Amino acids: CASSRTGASYGYTF.